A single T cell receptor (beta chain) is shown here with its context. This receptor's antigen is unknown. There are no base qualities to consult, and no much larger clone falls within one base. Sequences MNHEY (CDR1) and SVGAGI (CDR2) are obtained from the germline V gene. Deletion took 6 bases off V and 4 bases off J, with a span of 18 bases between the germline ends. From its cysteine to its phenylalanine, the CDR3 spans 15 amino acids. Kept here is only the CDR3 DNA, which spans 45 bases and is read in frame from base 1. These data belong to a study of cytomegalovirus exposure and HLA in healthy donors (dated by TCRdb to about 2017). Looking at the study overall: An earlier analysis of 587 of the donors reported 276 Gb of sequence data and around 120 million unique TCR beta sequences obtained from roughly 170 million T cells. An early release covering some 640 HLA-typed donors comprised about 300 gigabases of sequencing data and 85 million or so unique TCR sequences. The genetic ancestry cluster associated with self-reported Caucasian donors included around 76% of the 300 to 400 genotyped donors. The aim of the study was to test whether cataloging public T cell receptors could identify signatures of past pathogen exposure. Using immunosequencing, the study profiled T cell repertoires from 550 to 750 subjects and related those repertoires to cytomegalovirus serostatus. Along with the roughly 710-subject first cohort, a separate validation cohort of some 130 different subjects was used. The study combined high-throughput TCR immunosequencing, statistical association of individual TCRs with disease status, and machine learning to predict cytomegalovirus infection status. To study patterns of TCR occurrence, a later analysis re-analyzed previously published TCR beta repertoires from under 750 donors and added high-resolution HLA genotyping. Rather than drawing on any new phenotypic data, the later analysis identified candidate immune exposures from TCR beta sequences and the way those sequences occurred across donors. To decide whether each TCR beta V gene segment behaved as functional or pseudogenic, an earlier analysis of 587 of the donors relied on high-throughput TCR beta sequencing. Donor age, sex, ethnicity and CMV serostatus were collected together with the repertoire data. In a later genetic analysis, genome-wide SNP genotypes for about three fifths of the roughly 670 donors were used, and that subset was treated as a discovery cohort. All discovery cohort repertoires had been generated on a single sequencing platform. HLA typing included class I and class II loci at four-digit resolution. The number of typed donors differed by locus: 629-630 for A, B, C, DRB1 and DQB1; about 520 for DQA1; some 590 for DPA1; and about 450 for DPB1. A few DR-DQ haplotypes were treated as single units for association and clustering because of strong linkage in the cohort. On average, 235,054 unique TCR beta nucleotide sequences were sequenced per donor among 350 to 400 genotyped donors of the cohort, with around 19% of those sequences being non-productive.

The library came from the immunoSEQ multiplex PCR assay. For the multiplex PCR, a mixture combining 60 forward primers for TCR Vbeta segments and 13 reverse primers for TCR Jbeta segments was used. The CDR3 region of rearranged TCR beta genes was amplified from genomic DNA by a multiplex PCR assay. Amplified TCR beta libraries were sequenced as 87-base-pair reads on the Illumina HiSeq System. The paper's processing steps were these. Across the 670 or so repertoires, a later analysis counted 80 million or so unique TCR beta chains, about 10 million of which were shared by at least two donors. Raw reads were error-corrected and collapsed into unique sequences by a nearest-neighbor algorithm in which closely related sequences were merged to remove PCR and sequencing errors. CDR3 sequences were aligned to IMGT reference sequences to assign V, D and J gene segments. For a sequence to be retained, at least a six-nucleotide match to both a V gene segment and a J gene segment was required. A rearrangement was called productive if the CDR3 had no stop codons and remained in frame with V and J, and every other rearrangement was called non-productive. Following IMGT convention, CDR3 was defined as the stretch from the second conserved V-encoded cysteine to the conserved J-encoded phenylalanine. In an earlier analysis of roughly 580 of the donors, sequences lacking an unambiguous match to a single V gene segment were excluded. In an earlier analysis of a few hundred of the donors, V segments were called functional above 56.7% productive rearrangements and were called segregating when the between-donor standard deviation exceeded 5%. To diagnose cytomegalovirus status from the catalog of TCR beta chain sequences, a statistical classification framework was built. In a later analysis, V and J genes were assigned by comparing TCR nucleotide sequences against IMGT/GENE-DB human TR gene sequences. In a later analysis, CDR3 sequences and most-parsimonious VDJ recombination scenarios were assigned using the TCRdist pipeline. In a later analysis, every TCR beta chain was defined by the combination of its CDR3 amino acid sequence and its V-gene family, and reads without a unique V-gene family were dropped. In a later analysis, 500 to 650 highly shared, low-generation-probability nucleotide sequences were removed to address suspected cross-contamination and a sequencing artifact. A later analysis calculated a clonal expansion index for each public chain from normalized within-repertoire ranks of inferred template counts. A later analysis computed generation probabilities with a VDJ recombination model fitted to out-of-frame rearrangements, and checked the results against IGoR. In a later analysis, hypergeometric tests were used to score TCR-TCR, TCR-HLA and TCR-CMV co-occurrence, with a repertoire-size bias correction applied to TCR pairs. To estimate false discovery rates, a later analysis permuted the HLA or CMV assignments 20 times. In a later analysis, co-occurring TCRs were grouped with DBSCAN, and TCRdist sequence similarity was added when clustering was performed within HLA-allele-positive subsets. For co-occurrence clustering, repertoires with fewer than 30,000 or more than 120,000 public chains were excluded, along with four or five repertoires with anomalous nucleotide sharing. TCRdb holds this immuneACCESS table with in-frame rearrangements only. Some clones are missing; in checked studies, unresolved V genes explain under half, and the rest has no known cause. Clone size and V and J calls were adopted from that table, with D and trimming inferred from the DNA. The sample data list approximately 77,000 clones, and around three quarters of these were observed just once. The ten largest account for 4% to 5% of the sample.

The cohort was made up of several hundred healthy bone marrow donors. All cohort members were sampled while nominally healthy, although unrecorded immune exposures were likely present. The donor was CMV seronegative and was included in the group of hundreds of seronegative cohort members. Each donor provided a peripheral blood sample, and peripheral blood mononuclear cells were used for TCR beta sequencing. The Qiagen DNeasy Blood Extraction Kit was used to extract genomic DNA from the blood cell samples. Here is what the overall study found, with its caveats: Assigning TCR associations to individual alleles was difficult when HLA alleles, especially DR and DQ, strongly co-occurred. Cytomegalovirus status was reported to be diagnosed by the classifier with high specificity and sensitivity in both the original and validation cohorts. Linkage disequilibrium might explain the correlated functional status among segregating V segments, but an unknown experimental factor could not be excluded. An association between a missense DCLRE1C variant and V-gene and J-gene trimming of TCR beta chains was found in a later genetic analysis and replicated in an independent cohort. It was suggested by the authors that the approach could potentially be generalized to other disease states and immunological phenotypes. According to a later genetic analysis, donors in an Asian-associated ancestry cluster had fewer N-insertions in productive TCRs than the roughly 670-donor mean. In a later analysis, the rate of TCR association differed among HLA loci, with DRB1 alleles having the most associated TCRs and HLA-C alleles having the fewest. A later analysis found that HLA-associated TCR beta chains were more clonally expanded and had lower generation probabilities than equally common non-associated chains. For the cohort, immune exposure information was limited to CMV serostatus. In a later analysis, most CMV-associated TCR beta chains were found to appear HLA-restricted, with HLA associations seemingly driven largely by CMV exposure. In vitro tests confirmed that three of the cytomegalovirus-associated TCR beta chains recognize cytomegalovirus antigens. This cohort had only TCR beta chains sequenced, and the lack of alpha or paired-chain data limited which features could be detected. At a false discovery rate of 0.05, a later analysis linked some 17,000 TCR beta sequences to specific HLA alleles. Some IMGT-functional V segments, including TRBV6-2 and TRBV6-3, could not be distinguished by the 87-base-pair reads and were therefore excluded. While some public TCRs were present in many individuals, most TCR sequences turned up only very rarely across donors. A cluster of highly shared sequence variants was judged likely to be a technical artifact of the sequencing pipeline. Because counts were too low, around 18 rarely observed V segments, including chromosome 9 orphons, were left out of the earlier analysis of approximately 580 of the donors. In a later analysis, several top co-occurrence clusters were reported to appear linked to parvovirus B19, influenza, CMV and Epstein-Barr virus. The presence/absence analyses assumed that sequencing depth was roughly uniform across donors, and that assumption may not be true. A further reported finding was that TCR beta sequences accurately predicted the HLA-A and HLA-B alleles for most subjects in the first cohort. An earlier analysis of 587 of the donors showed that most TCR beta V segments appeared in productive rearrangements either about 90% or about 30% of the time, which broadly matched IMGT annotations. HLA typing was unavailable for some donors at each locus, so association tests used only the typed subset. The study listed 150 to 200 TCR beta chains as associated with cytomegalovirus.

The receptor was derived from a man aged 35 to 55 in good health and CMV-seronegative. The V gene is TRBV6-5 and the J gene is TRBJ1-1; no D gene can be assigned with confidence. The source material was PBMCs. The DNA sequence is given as TGTGCCAGCAGGTACACCAGCAGGAGGGCCACTGAAGCTTTCTTT. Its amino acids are CASRYTSRRATEAFF.